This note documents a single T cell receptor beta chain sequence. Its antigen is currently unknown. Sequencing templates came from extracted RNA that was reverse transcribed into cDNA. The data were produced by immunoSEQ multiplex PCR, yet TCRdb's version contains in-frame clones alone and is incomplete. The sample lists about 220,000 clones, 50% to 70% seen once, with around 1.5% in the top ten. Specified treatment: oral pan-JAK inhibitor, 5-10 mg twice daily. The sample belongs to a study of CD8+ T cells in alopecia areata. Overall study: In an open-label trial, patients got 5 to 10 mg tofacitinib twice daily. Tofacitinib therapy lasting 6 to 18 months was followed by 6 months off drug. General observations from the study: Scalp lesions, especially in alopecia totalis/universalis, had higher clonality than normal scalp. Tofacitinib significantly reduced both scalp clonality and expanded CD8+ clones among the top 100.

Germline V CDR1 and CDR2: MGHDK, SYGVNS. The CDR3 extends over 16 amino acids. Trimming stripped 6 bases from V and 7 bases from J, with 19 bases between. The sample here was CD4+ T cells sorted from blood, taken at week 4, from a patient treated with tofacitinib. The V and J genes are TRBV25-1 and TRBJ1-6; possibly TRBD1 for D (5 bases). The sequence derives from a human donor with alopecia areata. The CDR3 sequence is CASSFGQAWGNSPLHF. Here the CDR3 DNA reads TGTGCCAGCAGCTTCGGTCAGGCCTGGGGGAATTCACCCCTCCACTTT.